This record concerns one T cell receptor (beta chain) sequence. One entry per CDR3 protein results from TCRdb running MiXCR on the 5' RACE reads. The sample lists about 40,000 distinct CDR3 sequences; approximately 17% were seen once. The V segment lost 5 bases and the J segment 0 bases; nucleotides outside the gene matches: 6. This CDR3 has 17 residues. The germline CDR1 and CDR2 sequences are SGHTA and FQGNSA. Sequencing was carried out using naive CD4+ T cells sorted from a lymph node. Subset of the sample: naive CD4+ T cells, CD4+CD45RA+CD25-. This receptor was taken from a female donor with breast cancer. The chain uses TRBV7-2 and TRBJ2-1; TRBD1 matches at 11 bases. The CDR3 coding sequence is TGTACCAGCAGCAGAGGTGGGACAGGGGGCTCCTACAATGAGCAGTTCTTC. It encodes CTSSRGGTGGSYNEQFF.